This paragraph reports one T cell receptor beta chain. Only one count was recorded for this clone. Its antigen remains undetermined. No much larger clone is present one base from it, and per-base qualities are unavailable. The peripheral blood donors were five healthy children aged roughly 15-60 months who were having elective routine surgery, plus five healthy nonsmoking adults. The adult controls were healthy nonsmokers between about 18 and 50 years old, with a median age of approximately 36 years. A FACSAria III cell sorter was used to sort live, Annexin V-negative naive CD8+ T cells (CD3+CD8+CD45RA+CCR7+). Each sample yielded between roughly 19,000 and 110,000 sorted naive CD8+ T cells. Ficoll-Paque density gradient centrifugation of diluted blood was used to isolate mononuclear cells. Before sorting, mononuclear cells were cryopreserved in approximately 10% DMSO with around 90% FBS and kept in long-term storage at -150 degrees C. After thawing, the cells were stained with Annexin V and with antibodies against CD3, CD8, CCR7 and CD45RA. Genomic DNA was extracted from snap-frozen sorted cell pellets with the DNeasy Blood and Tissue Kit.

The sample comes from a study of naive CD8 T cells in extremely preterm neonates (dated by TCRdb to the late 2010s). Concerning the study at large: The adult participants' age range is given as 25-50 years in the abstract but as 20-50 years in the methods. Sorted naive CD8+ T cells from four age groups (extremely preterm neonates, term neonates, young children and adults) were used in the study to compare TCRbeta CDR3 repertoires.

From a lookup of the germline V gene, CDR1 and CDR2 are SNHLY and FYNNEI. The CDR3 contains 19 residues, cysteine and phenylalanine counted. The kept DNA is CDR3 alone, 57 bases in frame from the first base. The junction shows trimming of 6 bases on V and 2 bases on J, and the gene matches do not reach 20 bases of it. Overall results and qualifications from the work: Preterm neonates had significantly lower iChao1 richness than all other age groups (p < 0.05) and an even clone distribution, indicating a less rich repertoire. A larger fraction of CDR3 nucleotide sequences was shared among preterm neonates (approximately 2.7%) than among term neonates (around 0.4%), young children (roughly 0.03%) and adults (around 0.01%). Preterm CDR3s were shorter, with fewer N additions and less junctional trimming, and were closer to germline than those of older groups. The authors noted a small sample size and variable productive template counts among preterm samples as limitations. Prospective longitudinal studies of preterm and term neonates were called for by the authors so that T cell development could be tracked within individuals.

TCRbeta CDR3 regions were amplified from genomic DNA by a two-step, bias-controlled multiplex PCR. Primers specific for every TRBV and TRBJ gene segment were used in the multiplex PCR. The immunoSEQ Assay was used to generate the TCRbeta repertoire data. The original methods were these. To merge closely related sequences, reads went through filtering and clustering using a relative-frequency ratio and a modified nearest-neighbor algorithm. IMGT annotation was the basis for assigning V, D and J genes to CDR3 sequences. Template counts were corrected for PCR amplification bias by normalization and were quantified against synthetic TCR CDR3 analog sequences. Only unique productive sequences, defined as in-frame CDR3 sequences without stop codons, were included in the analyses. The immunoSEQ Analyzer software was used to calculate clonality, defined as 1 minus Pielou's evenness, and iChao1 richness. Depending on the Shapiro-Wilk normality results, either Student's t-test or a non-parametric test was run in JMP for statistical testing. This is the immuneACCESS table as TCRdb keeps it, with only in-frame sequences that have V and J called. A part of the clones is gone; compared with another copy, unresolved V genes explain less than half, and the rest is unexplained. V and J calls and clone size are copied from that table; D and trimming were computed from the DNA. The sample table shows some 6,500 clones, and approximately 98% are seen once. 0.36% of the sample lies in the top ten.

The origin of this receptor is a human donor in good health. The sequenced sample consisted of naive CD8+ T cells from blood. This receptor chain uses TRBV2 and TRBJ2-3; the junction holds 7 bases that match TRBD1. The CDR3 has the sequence CASRLDYGTEDEATDTQYF. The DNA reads TGTGCCAGCAGACTAGACTACGGGACAGAGGACGAGGCCACAGATACGCAGTATTTT.